The present TCR beta chain was sequenced within a study of CD8 T cells in ankylosing spondylitis. General observations from the study: A subset of motif variants has previously been described in the synovial fluid and blood of reactive arthritis. Relatively rare in peripheral blood, disease-linked clones were also CD8+. In ankylosing spondylitis patients, matched synovial fluid reportedly showed significant enrichment of disease-linked clones. There was a TCR beta motif, made of several highly homologous variants, that appeared characteristic of ankylosing spondylitis blood.

TCRdb re-called the 5' RACE reads with MiXCR, one entry per CDR3 protein. The sample includes 750,000 to 850,000 distinct CDR3 sequences, 10% to 15% seen only once; the top ten take 0.51%. About this clonotype: Its antigen is as yet unknown.

CDR1 and CDR2 from the germline V gene are SGHDT and YYEEEE. Trimming took 3 bases from V and 0 from J; bases not matched to a gene: 6. There are 16 residues in the CDR3. The material sequenced was blood, either unsorted or a sorted T cell fraction (not recorded which). This rearrangement joins TRBV5-6 to TRBJ2-3; 8 bases match TRBD1. The receptor's source is a male donor with ankylosing spondylitis. CDR3 nucleotide sequence: TGTGCCAGCAGCTCCGGCCGGGACAGGAGCACAGATACGCAGTATTTT. Protein: CASSSGRDRSTDTQYF.